This T cell receptor beta chain derives from a study of blood T cell repertoires in COVID-19. About the research overall: T cells, B-cell-depleted T cells, or PBMCs provided the cDNA or gDNA that served as material.

The authors' processing: Using reference gene primer amplification, nucleated cell counts were estimated. Some clones are missing from TCRdb's copy, which holds only in-frame ones; the method was immunoSEQ multiplex PCR. That table supplies the V and J calls and clone size; D and trimming were determined from the DNA. In the table there are some 250,000 clones, approximately 85% of which are singletons. This clone was seen only once. CDR1 and CDR2 from the germline V gene are PRHDT and FYEKMQ (reference sequence). This CDR3 contains 15 residues. The V gene end was trimmed by 4 bases and the J gene end by 3 bases; junction bases not matched to a gene: 4.

V and J are TRBV13 and TRBJ2-3; 10 positions match TRBD1. The material sequenced was PBMCs or T cells enriched from blood (not recorded which). This receptor was identified in a woman in her 50s who had recovered from COVID-19. The CDR3 nucleotides are TGTGCCAGCAGCTCCGGACAGGGGGGGACAGATACGCAGTATTTT. Protein sequence: CASSSGQGGTDTQYF.